One sample yielded the 10 T cell receptor beta chains listed below, sequenced in a study of vaccination and CD4 T cells after COVID-19. Their antigens are not known. The treatment denotes: approximately nine-day PBMC culture with coronavirus spike peptide pools or control peptides (ViraFEST assay). Sequenced with the Oncomine TCR Beta short-read assay was DNA taken from cultured CD4+ T cells. TCRdb re-analysed the PCR reads in MiXCR, keeping a single row per CDR3 protein. This sample has approximately 18,000 distinct CDR3 sequences, with about 54% found just once. Sequencing used CD4+ T cells from blood, cultured in vitro. The receptors come from a human donor who had recovered from COVID-19.

This clonotype has a handful of counts. The chain joins TRBV7-2 to TRBJ1-5; 9 bases fit TRBD1. The CDR3 extends over 15 amino acids. CDR1 SGHTA and CDR2 FQGNSA come from the germline V gene. With V trimmed by 2 bases and J by 4 bases, 3 bases remained unmatched. This CDR3 reads CASSLRTGVNQPQHF. The DNA of the CDR3 is TGTGCCAGCAGCTTAAGGACAGGGGTGAATCAGCCCCAGCATTTT.

The chain uses TRBV27 and TRBJ1-1, with D unclear. Trimming removed 5 bases at V and 7 bases at J, with 26 bases between. CDR3 length equals 17 residues. The germline CDR1 and CDR2 sequences are MNHEY and SMNVEV (reference sequence). The CDR3 DNA reads TGTGCCAGCAGTCCCCTCCGACGGGCCGAACGGGGTCTTGAAGCTTTCTTT. This encodes CASSPLRRAERGLEAFF.

As DNA, the CDR3 is TGTGCCACCAGCTTGGGGTGGGGACGTCTAGCGGGAGCCGCGAACACCGGGGAGCTGTTTTTT. It specifies CATSLGWGRLAGAANTGELFF. The chain employs TRBV24-1 and TRBJ2-2; the match to TRBD2 covers 10 bases. Trimming cost V 7 bases and J 0 bases; bases outside gene matches: 19. This CDR3 is 21 amino acids long. CDR1 and CDR2 (germline): KGHDR, SFDVKD.

The table lists this clonotype with a count of one. The rearrangement uses TRBV7-6 and TRBJ2-2; 9 nucleotides match TRBD2. V was pared by 5 bases and J by 3 bases, with 13 bases of the junction left unmatched. This CDR3 contains 18 residues. CDR1 and CDR2 from the germline V gene are SGHVS and FNYEAQ. The CDR3 spells CASSALRAGGQDTGELFF. The CDR3 DNA follows: TGTGCCAGCAGCGCCCTTAGGGCGGGAGGGCAGGACACCGGGGAGCTGTTTTTT.

V gene TRBV6-1 combines with J gene TRBJ1-1, with D maybe TRBD1 (6 bases). Germline CDR1 reads MNHNS; CDR2 reads SASEGT. The V end was cut by 6 bases, the J end by 3 bases, with 20 bases between. CDR3 length: 16 residues. This CDR3 is CASSSKSGHFDTEAFF. The CDR3 bases are TGTGCCAGCAGCTCCAAATCGGGACATTTCGACACTGAAGCTTTCTTT.

This chain links TRBV6-5 with TRBJ2-7; D uncertain. The length of the CDR3 is 14 residues. Germline CDR1 reads MNHEY; CDR2 reads SVGAGI. V lost 4 bases and J 4 bases, leaving 14 bases between the germline ends. The CDR3 nucleotides are TGTGCCAGCAGTTTCCTTGGTCCTGCTTACGAGCAGTACTTC. This translates into CASSFLGPAYEQYF.

This clonotype has only a few counts. The chain uses TRBV24-1 and TRBJ1-1, with 7 bases identical to TRBD1. V shed 7 bases, J shed 0 bases, and the junction held 16 bases outside the gene matches. Germline V CDR1 and CDR2: KGHDR, SFDVKD. The CDR3 contains 18 residues. CDR3 amino acids: CATRGGEVGQMMNTEAFF. DNA of the CDR3: TGTGCCACCAGGGGGGGAGAAGTGGGACAGATGATGAACACTGAAGCTTTCTTT.

This clonotype appeared a single time. The rearrangement links TRBV12-3 or TRBV12-4 to TRBJ1-1; no clear D. The CDR3 totals 16 residues. V was cut by 6 bases and J by 1 base, with 18 bases left in between. For the CDR3, the DNA is TGTGCCAGCAGGAGACCGCTCCAGACGCCGAACACTGAAGCTTTCTTT. Translated: CASRRPLQTPNTEAFF.

This chain connects TRBV20-1 to TRBJ2-3; D unclear. V was clipped by 0 bases and J by 1 base, with 5 bases between them. The CDR3 extends over 13 amino acids. CDR1 is DFQATT, CDR2 SNEGSKA, per germline (reference sequence). The CDR3 is CSARDPGTDTQYF. CDR3 in DNA: TGCAGTGCTAGAGATCCCGGCACAGATACGCAGTATTTT.

The rearrangement links TRBV18 to TRBJ1-1, with 8 nucleotides matching TRBD1. After removal of 1 base from V and 2 bases from J, the junction contained 3 bases not matched to a gene. The germline CDR1 and CDR2 sequences are KGHSH and LQKENI. The CDR3 contains 15 residues. CDR3 DNA: TGTGCCAGCTCACCACGTGCAGGGGGCAACACTGAAGCTTTCTTT. This encodes CASSPRAGGNTEAFF.